The 15 T cell receptor beta chains given below trace back to one sample, sequenced in a study of blood T cell repertoires in COVID-19. Data came from immunoSEQ multiplex PCR; TCRdb stores just in-frame clones and leaves some out. The data show over 30,000 clones, 80% to 90% seen once. Sequenced sample: peripheral blood. The receptors originated from a woman in her seventies with active COVID-19.

The chain recombines TRBV7-8 with TRBJ2-2; D is unresolved. Germline V gene sequence: CDR1 SGHVS, CDR2 FQNEAQ. V was clipped by 1 base and J by 7 bases, with 16 bases between them. The CDR3 spans 16 residues. This chain's CDR3 is CASSLGRQAGNGELFF. The DNA of the CDR3 is TGTGCCAGCAGCTTAGGTCGGCAGGCCGGTAACGGGGAGCTGTTTTTT.

This clone has only a few counts. The V gene is TRBV11-2, the J gene TRBJ2-7, with D uncertain. The V end lost 1 base, the J end lost 4 bases, and 11 bases lay between the germline ends. The CDR3 has 14 residues. Germline V CDR1 and CDR2: SGHAT, FQNNGV. The CDR3, as DNA: TGTGCCAGCAGCTTAGCTGGCCTAGTATACGAGCAGTACTTC. Translating gives CASSLAGLVYEQYF.

This clone was found a few times. The chain recombines TRBV7-2 with TRBJ2-3; D gene unclear. This CDR3 comprises 12 residues. Trimming left V 3 bases short and J 1 base short, with 2 bases between. Germline assignment: CDR1 SGHTA and CDR2 FQGNSA. CDR3 sequence reads: CASSFGTDTQYF. The CDR3 nucleotides read TGTGCCAGCAGCTTCGGCACAGATACGCAGTATTTT.

The chain joins TRBV15 to TRBJ2-7, with D perhaps matching TRBD1 (7 bases). CDR1 is LNHNV and CDR2 is YYDKDF in the germline V gene (reference sequence). CDR3 length: 13 amino acids. The V gene lost 1 base and the J gene lost 7 bases, with 11 bases spanning the gap. For the CDR3, the DNA is TGTGCCACCAGCAGAGCCCAGGGGGGTGAGCAGTACTTC. The encoded protein is CATSRAQGGEQYF.

The chain recombines TRBV6-5 with TRBJ1-4; 8 bases are shared with TRBD1. After removal of 2 bases from V and 8 bases from J, the junction contained 10 bases not matched to a gene. CDR3 length: 16 amino acids. From germline, CDR1 is MNHEY and CDR2 SVGAGI. CDR3 in DNA: TGTGCCAGCAGTTACGCCAGGACAGGGACGAACGAAAAACTGTTTTTT. As protein: CASSYARTGTNEKLFF.

This clone appeared a single time. The chain has TRBV11-3 and TRBJ2-3; 8 positions agree with TRBD1. This CDR3 contains 16 residues. Trimming cost V 1 base and J 1 base; bases outside gene matches: 4. Germline values: CDR1 SGHNT, CDR2 YENEEA. CDR3 region: CASSLGAGGGTDTQYF. CDR3 coding DNA: TGTGCCAGCAGCTTAGGGGCAGGGGGCGGCACAGATACGCAGTATTTT. Full variable domain (missing parts from reference TRBV11-3 and TRBJ2-3): EAGVVQSPRYKIIEKKQPVAFWCNPISGHNTLYWYLQNLGQGPELLIRYENEEAVDDSQLPKDRFSAERLKGVDSTLKIQPAELGDSAVYLCASSLGAGGGTDTQYFGPGTRLTVL.

This clone showed up just once. The gene calls are TRBV12-3 or TRBV12-4 and TRBJ2-7, with TRBD1 matching over 8 bases. Trimming at V came to 6 bases and at J to 1 base, leaving 2 bases not matched to a gene. The CDR3 consists of 13 residues. For the CDR3, the DNA is TGTGCCAGCAGGCGGACAGGGTCCTACGAGCAGTACTTC. Residues: CASRRTGSYEQYF.

The V call is TRBV10-3, the J call TRBJ2-5, with 8 bases identical to TRBD2. The CDR3 extends over 13 amino acids. Germline-derived CDR1 and CDR2 are ENHRY and SYGVKD. With V trimmed by 8 bases and J by 5 bases, 7 bases remained unmatched. The CDR3: CAISGGGLETQYF. In DNA, the CDR3 is TGTGCCATCTCCGGGGGGGGCCTGGAGACCCAGTACTTC.

The chain links TRBV5-5 to TRBJ1-4; 7 positions match TRBD1. Germline V gene lookup returns CDR1 SGHKS and CDR2 YYEKEE (reference sequence). V lost 1 base, J lost 6 bases, and 6 bases stayed unmatched. This CDR3 region has 15 residues. The CDR3 reads CASSLLQQGYEKLFF. CDR3 DNA: TGTGCCAGCAGCTTGCTCCAACAGGGGTATGAAAAACTGTTTTTT.

V and J are TRBV7-6 and TRBJ2-1; 8 bases are shared with TRBD2. Unmatched junction bases numbered 19, after V lost 2 bases and J lost 4 bases. The CDR3 sequence is 20 residues long. CDR1 and CDR2 (germline): SGHVS, FNYEAQ. CDR3 DNA: TGTGCCAGCAGCTTATACGAGGCGGGGGGAACCCCTGTGGCATACAATGAGCAGTTCTTC. This codes for CASSLYEAGGTPVAYNEQFF.

J is TRBJ2-2 and V is TRBV4-1; 7 nucleotides line up with TRBD1. CDR1 is MGHRA and CDR2 is YSYEKL in the germline V gene. The CDR3 spans 14 residues. The junction had 6 bases not matched to a gene; V was cut back by 3 bases and J by 8 bases. The CDR3 spells CASSHSRGQGELFF. The CDR3 DNA reads as TGCGCCAGCAGCCATAGTAGGGGGCAAGGGGAGCTGTTTTTT.

V is TRBV19 and J is TRBJ2-7, with TRBD2 matching over 9 bases. The CDR3 totals 16 residues. The V and J ends lost 7 bases and 2 bases, in that order; junction bases with no gene match: 12. CDR1 is LNHDA, CDR2 SQIVND, per germline (reference sequence). This CDR3 is CASTQGTSGSTYEQYF. DNA for the CDR3: TGTGCCAGTACCCAGGGAACTAGCGGGTCCACCTACGAGCAGTACTTC. Using reference TRBV19 and TRBJ2-7 for the parts outside the CDR3, the full variable domain is DGGITQSPKYLFRKEGQNVTLSCEQNLNHDAMYWYRQDPGQGLRLIYYSQIVNDFQKGDIAEGYSVSREKKESFPLTVTSAQKNPTAFYLCASTQGTSGSTYEQYFGPGTRLTVT.

V usage is TRBV27 and J usage is TRBJ1-5, with a tentative D call TRBD1 (5 bases). The V and J ends lost 5 bases and 2 bases respectively, with 10 bases between them. Looked up from germline, CDR1 is MNHEY and CDR2 is SMNVEV (reference sequence). CDR3 size: 14 residues. Here the CDR3 DNA reads TGTGCCAGCAGTACCCTAGGGGGCAATCAGCCCCAGCATTTT. Translated: CASSTLGGNQPQHF.

The genes are TRBV7-2 and TRBJ2-7, with 8 bases that match TRBD2. The ends lost 2 bases at V and 2 bases at J; junction bases unmatched: 5. Germline CDR1 SGHTA, CDR2 FQGNSA. CDR3 size: 15 residues. CDR3 residues: CASSLSSGGTYEQYF. The CDR3 DNA sequence: TGTGCCAGCAGCTTATCCAGCGGGGGCACCTACGAGCAGTACTTC.

This clone was seen more than once but under ten times. The V call is TRBV9, the J call TRBJ2-7; 8 bases match TRBD1. The CDR3 has 15 residues. Per germline, CDR1 SGDLS and CDR2 YYNGEE. V lost 4 bases, J lost 6 bases, and 12 bases stayed unmatched. DNA for the CDR3: TGTGCCAGCAGCAGACAGGGGCCTCATGGTGGCGAGCAGTACTTC. Its translation is CASSRQGPHGGEQYF. Based on the CDR3 plus reference TRBV9 and TRBJ2-7, the full variable domain is DSGVTQTPKHLITATGQRVTLRCSPRSGDLSVYWYQQSLDQGLQFLIQYYNGEERAKGNILERFSAQQFPDLHSELNLSSLELGDSALYFCASSRQGPHGGEQYFGPGTRLTVT.